Following are 19 T cell receptor beta chains from one sample sequenced in a study of blood T cell repertoires in COVID-19 (dated by TCRdb to 2019 to 2021). The library came from the immunoSEQ multiplex PCR assay. TCRdb provides this immuneACCESS table in a form limited to in-frame rearrangements. Some clones are lacking; in checked studies, under half of them reflect an unresolved V gene, and why the rest are absent is not known. The sample table records 300,000 or so clones; nearly 90% of these occur just once. The ten most abundant clones make up roughly 2.9% of the sample. The sample was PBMCs or T cells enriched from blood (not recorded which). The receptor source for this set is a woman in her forties or fifties who had been exposed to COVID-19.

This clone appeared once. The V and J genes are TRBV18 and TRBJ2-5; D not resolved. CDR3 size: 15 residues. Trimming took 0 bases from V and 2 from J, leaving 10 bases between them. In germline, CDR1 is KGHSH, CDR2 LQKENI. CDR3 residues: CASSPPAQKQETQYF. CDR3 in DNA: TGTGCCAGCTCACCACCCGCACAGAAACAAGAGACCCAGTACTTC.

This chain joins TRBV28 and TRBJ1-3; 7 nucleotides agree with TRBD1. V lost 4 bases and J lost 0; bases outside the gene matches: 6. The CDR3 consists of 16 residues. Germline loops: CDR1 MDHEN, CDR2 SYDVKM. The CDR3 sequence: CASSYRGGFSGNTIYF. The DNA for the CDR3 is TGTGCCAGCAGTTACAGGGGCGGTTTCTCTGGAAACACCATATATTTT. Full variable domain (remainder filled in from reference TRBV28 and TRBJ1-3): DVKVTQSSRYLVKRTGEKVFLECVQDMDHENMFWYRQDPGLGLRLIYFSYDVKMKEKGDIPEGYSVSREKKERFSLILESASTNQTSMYLCASSYRGGFSGNTIYFGEGSWLTVV.

The chain carries TRBV11-2 and TRBJ2-7, with a possible D match to TRBD1 (5 bases). This CDR3 contains 16 residues. Trimming took 5 bases from V and 3 from J, leaving 20 bases between them. Germline-derived CDR1 and CDR2 are SGHAT and FQNNGV. In DNA form, the CDR3 reads TGTGCCAGCAGCACAACCGGCACTATTAGGGGCTACGAGCAGTACTTC. As protein: CASSTTGTIRGYEQYF.

The chain employs TRBV7-6 and TRBJ1-2, with 10 positions matching TRBD1. Germline V gene sequence: CDR1 SGHVS, CDR2 FNYEAQ. V trimming: 4 bases; J trimming: 4 bases; junction bases outside the gene matches: 6. CDR3 length: 15 amino acids. DNA for the CDR3: TGTGCCAGCAGCTCGGAGACAGGGGGCGGCTATGGCTACACCTTC. Its protein is CASSSETGGGYGYTF. The full variable domain, its missing parts supplied by reference TRBV7-6 and TRBJ1-2, is GAGVSQSPRYKVTKRGQDVALRCDPISGHVSLYWYRQALGQGPEFLTYFNYEAQQDKSGLPNDRFSAERPEGSISTLTIQRTEQRDSAMYRCASSSETGGGYGYTFGSGTRLTVV.

Many counts were recorded for this clone. The chain recombines TRBV2 with TRBJ2-1; 10 positions agree with TRBD2. Germline trimming cut 8 bases from V and 8 bases from J; bases unmatched to any gene: 9. The germline CDR1 and CDR2 sequences are SNHLY and FYNNEI. The CDR3 totals 14 residues. CDR3 residues: CASLRSGGVDEQFF. In DNA, the CDR3 is TGTGCCAGCTTGAGGAGCGGGGGGGTGGATGAGCAGTTCTTC. Full variable domain (outside the CDR3, taken from reference TRBV2 and TRBJ2-1): EPEVTQTPSHQVTQMGQEVILRCVPISNHLYFYWYRQILGQKVEFLVSFYNNEISEKSEIFDDQFSVERPDGSNFTLKIRSTKLEDSAMYFCASLRSGGVDEQFFGPGTRLTVL.

The chain couples TRBV7-8 to TRBJ2-1; 11 nucleotides line up with TRBD2. Trimming cost V 5 bases and J 5 bases; bases outside gene matches: 11. Germline CDR1 and CDR2: SGHVS and FQNEAQ. This CDR3 is 17 amino acids long. The CDR3 here is CASSPGLAEGRNNEQFF. DNA of the CDR3: TGTGCCAGCAGCCCGGGACTAGCGGAGGGACGTAACAATGAGCAGTTCTTC. The whole variable domain, filled in from reference TRBV7-8 and TRBJ2-1, reads GAGVSQSPRYKVAKRGQDVALRCDPISGHVSLFWYQQALGQGPEFLTYFQNEAQLDKSGLPSDRFFAERPEGSVSTLKIQRTQQEDSAVYLCASSPGLAEGRNNEQFFGPGTRLTVL.

The rearrangement joins TRBV7-9 to TRBJ2-5, with no clear D. CDR3 length: 12 residues. The germline V and J ends were trimmed by 4 bases and 5 bases, with 8 bases remaining between them. Germline lookup yields CDR1 SEHNR and CDR2 FQNEAQ (reference sequence). The CDR3 region is CASSYESETQYF. The CDR3 nucleotides are TGTGCCAGCAGCTATGAGTCGGAGACCCAGTACTTC. Combining the CDR3 with reference TRBV7-9 and TRBJ2-5 gives the whole variable domain DTGVSQNPRHKITKRGQNVTFRCDPISEHNRLYWYRQTLGQGPEFLTYFQNEAQLEKSRLLSDRFSAERPKGSFSTLEIQRTEQGDSAMYLCASSYESETQYFGPGTRLLVL.

V gene TRBV28 combines with J gene TRBJ1-1; 7 bases align to TRBD1. Per germline, CDR1 MDHEN and CDR2 SYDVKM. With 7 bases clipped from V and 0 bases from J, the junction kept 5 bases outside the gene matches. The CDR3 covers 14 residues. The CDR3 nucleotides read TGTGCCAGCACCCTAACAGGGGTGAACACTGAAGCTTTCTTT. Residues: CASTLTGVNTEAFF.

The chain joins TRBV7-2 to TRBJ2-7, with 10 bases matching TRBD2. Germline V CDR1 and CDR2: SGHTA, FQGNSA. With 1 base clipped from V and 0 bases from J, the junction kept 0 bases outside the gene matches. The CDR3 has 15 residues. The CDR3: CASSLERGGSYEQYF. CDR3 in DNA: TGTGCCAGCAGCTTAGAGCGGGGGGGCTCCTACGAGCAGTACTTC.

In this sample, this clone turned up a few times. The chain has TRBV30 and TRBJ1-2; TRBD1 is a possible D gene (6 bases). The ends were cut back, 2 bases at V and 8 bases at J, with 9 bases in the middle. The length of the CDR3 is 11 residues. CDR1 is GTSNPN, CDR2 SVGIG, per germline (reference sequence). In DNA form, the CDR3 reads TGTGCCTGGAGTTCAGGGGTCGGCTACACCTTC. Its protein product is CAWSSGVGYTF.

The chain has TRBV9 and TRBJ2-3; possibly TRBD2 for D (7 bases). CDR1 and CDR2 (germline): SGDLS, YYNGEE. The CDR3 contains 15 residues. The V end lost 0 bases, the J end lost 1 base, and 9 bases lay between the germline ends. Written as DNA, the CDR3 is TGTGCCAGCAGCGTAGTCGGGGGGCGCACAGATACGCAGTATTTT. Translated: CASSVVGGRTDTQYF.

The genes are TRBV19 and TRBJ2-1; 12 bases align to TRBD1. The CDR3 contains 14 residues. Germline-derived CDR1 and CDR2 are LNHDA and SQIVND (reference sequence). The junction had 7 bases not matched to a gene; V was cut back by 6 bases and J by 10 bases. The CDR3 reads CASRRGQGAREQFF. The CDR3 nucleotides are TGTGCCAGTAGACGGGGACAGGGGGCTAGGGAGCAGTTCTTC.

The chain employs TRBV7-2 and TRBJ1-4; D call uncertain. V shed 1 base and J shed 8 bases, with 8 bases lying between them. Germline-derived CDR1 and CDR2 are SGHTA and FQGNSA. The CDR3 has 13 amino acids. CDR3 sequence: CASSLGEGEKLFF. Written as DNA, the CDR3 is TGTGCCAGCAGCTTAGGGGAGGGAGAAAAACTGTTTTTT.

This chain connects TRBV5-1 to TRBJ2-7; 7 bases agree with TRBD2. The length of the CDR3 is 15 residues. The trim removed 1 base at V and 0 bases at J, leaving 4 bases unmatched. Germline-derived CDR1 and CDR2 are SGHRS and YFSETQ. The CDR3 loop reads CASSLSGGPSYEQYF. In DNA form, the CDR3 reads TGCGCCAGCAGCTTGTCGGGGGGACCCTCCTACGAGCAGTACTTC. Based on the CDR3 plus reference TRBV5-1 and TRBJ2-7, the full variable domain is KAGVTQTPRYLIKTRGQQVTLSCSPISGHRSVSWYQQTPGQGLQFLFEYFSETQRNKGNFPGRFSGRQFSNSRSEMNVSTLELGDSALYLCASSLSGGPSYEQYFGPGTRLTVT.

The chain is built from TRBV7-9 and TRBJ2-1; a weak D match, TRBD2 (6 bases). Germline V gene sequence: CDR1 SEHNR, CDR2 FQNEAQ (reference sequence). The CDR3 length is 18 residues. The ends were cut back, 1 base at V and 0 bases at J, with 16 bases in the middle. The CDR3, as DNA: TGTGCCAGCAGCTTAGATCTAGCGTACTTAAGCTCCTACAATGAGCAGTTCTTC. Translation gives CASSLDLAYLSSYNEQFF.

A remark on this clone: This specimen includes other DNA sequences encoding the same CDR3. The rearrangement uses TRBV4-1 and TRBJ2-7, with TRBD1 matching over 9 bases. CDR3 length equals 15 residues. CDR1 and CDR2 (germline): MGHRA, YSYEKL. Trimming at V came to 3 bases and at J to 3 bases, leaving 6 bases not matched to a gene. The DNA of the CDR3 is TGCGCCAGCAGCCACGACCCGGGACAGGGCTACGAGCAGTACTTC. Protein sequence: CASSHDPGQGYEQYF.

This chain joins TRBV27 and TRBJ1-5; perhaps TRBD1 as D (6 bases). Germline V gives CDR1 MNHEY, CDR2 SMNVEV (reference sequence). The CDR3 runs 15 residues. Trimming took 5 bases from V and 7 from J, leaving 18 bases between them. CDR3 sequence (DNA): TGTGCCAGCAGTCCCGACAGGTCGGCATCGCAGCCCCAGCATTTT. Translated: CASSPDRSASQPQHF.

The chain carries TRBV5-4 and TRBJ1-1; 8 bases line up with TRBD1. The CDR3 runs 13 residues. The J segment lost 10 bases and the V segment lost 2 bases, leaving 7 bases of the junction unmatched. Germline V CDR1 and CDR2: SGHNT, YYREEE (reference sequence). The CDR3 DNA reads TGTGCCAGCAGCTTCCCAGGGGGCCAAGGAGCTTTCTTT. Its protein product is CASSFPGGQGAFF.

The V call is TRBV6-5, the J call TRBJ2-3, with D possibly TRBD1 on 6 matching bases. Between the trimmed V and J ends, which lost 8 bases and 0 bases, there was a span of 9 bases. The CDR3 covers 13 residues. The germline CDR1 and CDR2 sequences are MNHEY and SVGAGI. In DNA form, the CDR3 reads TGTGCCAGCGGGACACCGAGCACAGATACGCAGTATTTT. Protein: CASGTPSTDTQYF.